Below, one TCR beta chain is given with its context. Its antigen is unknown. Base qualities are not recorded, but no much larger clone differs from it by a single base. This record comes from a study of CD8+CD57+ T cells in acquired aplastic anemia (dated by TCRdb to about 2018). About the study as a whole: Extracted DNA from sorted CD4+ and CD8+ cells averaged about 3 ug, ranging from roughly 0.17 to 30 ug. An average of approximately 10 million reads for CD4+ cells and under 13 million reads for CD8+ cells was obtained from healthy donor samples. Overall study results and their limits: Around 30 CD8+ CDR3 sequences were found in both patients and controls but appeared to be highly expressed in patients and within the immunodominant clones of the patients. CD8+ Simpson's diversity did not differ significantly between patients and healthy controls (P=0.060).

Genomic DNA served as template for TCR beta VDJ combination and CDR3 sequence profiling. An Illumina HiSeq 2000 was used for TCR repertoire sequencing. As for the original processing: Repertoire assessment relied on Simpson's diversity index, CDR3 size and DJ length profiles, and TRBV/TRBJ rearrangement plots. The most abundant DNA sequence in the deep sequencing data was taken as the immunodominant clone. CDR3 amino acid sequences were screened for sharing across subjects and were compared with published repertoires and the VDJdb database. TCRdb's own reprocessing of the public reads used fastp at Q25 and MiXCR and kept productive beta chains. Each CDR3 protein appears once, grouped with its most common genes and DNA. For this entry, the V and J calls and clone size follow TCRdb and not the study's own pipeline. Within this sample are a few hundred thousand distinct CDR3 sequences, with under 65% of them counted one time only. About 29% of the sample is taken by the ten largest.

The study deep-sequenced TCR repertoires of sorted CD4+ and CD8+ blood T cells from severe aplastic anemia patients and healthy subjects. Ficoll-Paque density gradient centrifugation was used to isolate peripheral blood mononuclear cells. Before DNA was extracted, CD4+ and CD8+ T cells were sorted using either FACS or magnetic beads. The sequencing sample was made of sorted CD4+, CD8+, or CD8+CD57+ T cells (not recorded which) from PBMCs. The sequence came from a human donor in good health.

The CDR3 protein sequence reads: CSATDHGTPSKTQYF. The DNA reads TGCAGTGCAACAGATCACGGGACACCTTCTAAGACCCAGTACTTC. The rearranged chain carries TRBV20-1 and TRBJ2-5; a weak D assignment points to TRBD1 (6 bases agree). CDR1 and CDR2 were assigned from the germline V gene (reference sequence) as DFQATT and SNEGSKA. Trimming at the junction amounts to 6 bases on V and 6 bases on J, and the germline ends lie 23 bases apart. The CDR3 starts with the cysteine, ends with the phenylalanine, and has 15 residues. CDR3 DNA is the only sequence kept; it has 45 bases, read in frame from the first base.